Reported below is one T cell receptor (beta chain). Its antigen is unidentified. The data were taken from a study of T cell repertoires in cytomegalovirus infection. Study results and limitations: CMV-specific TCR beta clonotypes restricted by HLA-C were the ones dominating the ex vivo response.

TCRdb processed the reads anew with MiXCR; each CDR3 protein has one entry. The sample has a few hundred thousand distinct CDR3 sequences; 25% are singletons. This CDR3 spans 15 amino acids. The germline V and J ends were trimmed by 4 bases and 0 bases, with 11 bases remaining between them. The germline CDR1 and CDR2 sequences are SGHRS and YFSETQ. Sequenced material: cultured PBMCs, taken from culture after CMV antigen stimulation. This TCR came from a human donor in good health (CMV status not recorded). Some clones in this sample may be carry-over from other donors' samples. The chain joins TRBV5-1 to TRBJ2-1; no reliable D call. This CDR3 is CASSRADNSYNEQFF. In DNA, the CDR3 is TGCGCCAGCAGCCGGGCGGATAACTCCTACAATGAGCAGTTCTTC.